This passage covers 9 T cell receptor beta chains from one sample sequenced in a study of blood T cell repertoires in COVID-19. Using immunoSEQ multiplex PCR, the repertoire was profiled, and TCRdb retains in-frame clones only, with some absent. The data contain over 450,000 clones, 89% of them singletons. The sample taken for sequencing was peripheral blood. The receptors here all came from a man between 18 and 29 years old with COVID-19, enrolled during active disease.

This chain uses TRBV27 with TRBJ2-7; a possible D gene is TRBD2 (5 bases). Germline V lookup: CDR1 MNHEY, CDR2 SMNVEV (reference sequence). The CDR3 is made up of 13 amino acids. Between the trimmed V and J ends, which lost 5 bases and 0 bases, there was a span of 8 bases. The CDR3 DNA reads as TGTGCCAGCAGTCGCGGGCACTCCTACGAGCAGTACTTC. Protein sequence: CASSRGHSYEQYF.

The chain links TRBV24-1 to TRBJ2-3; D possibly corresponds to TRBD2 (6 bases). The V end was cut by 3 bases, the J end by 1 base, with 10 bases between. CDR1 and CDR2 (germline): KGHDR, SFDVKD. The CDR3 runs to 15 residues. The CDR3: CATSDQPSGTDTQYF. The CDR3 nucleotides read TGTGCCACCAGTGATCAACCTAGCGGCACAGATACGCAGTATTTT.

The J gene is TRBJ2-1, the V gene TRBV3-1 (or the pseudogene TRBV3-2); TRBD1 agrees at 9 bases. Germline CDR1 reads LGHDT; CDR2 reads YNNKEL (reference sequence). J lost 0 bases, V lost 1 base, and 10 bases had no gene match. The CDR3 is made up of 19 amino acids. CDR3 loop: CASSQAYTGGLSSYNEQFF. DNA of the CDR3: TGTGCCAGCAGCCAAGCATACACAGGGGGCCTGAGCTCCTACAATGAGCAGTTCTTC.

The chain is built from TRBV7-9 and TRBJ2-2; the D gene is possibly TRBD1 (5 bases). V was trimmed by 5 bases and J by 2 bases, leaving 12 bases between them. The CDR3 is 15 residues long. Germline-derived CDR1 and CDR2 are SEHNR and FQNEAQ (reference sequence). DNA of the CDR3: TGTGCCAGCAGCCAAGGGGCCCAAAACACCGGGGAGCTGTTTTTT. Protein sequence: CASSQGAQNTGELFF.

This sequence joins TRBV19 and TRBJ1-1; D unclear. There are 11 residues in the CDR3. V was trimmed by 4 bases and J by 11 bases, leaving 11 bases between them. CDR1 is LNHDA and CDR2 is SQIVND in the germline V gene (reference sequence). The CDR3 nucleotides are TGTGCCAGTAGTACTGCCTTGGAGGCTTTCTTT. Its translation: CASSTALEAFF.

The chain combines TRBV25-1 with TRBJ2-5; weak D call: TRBD2 (7 bases). Germline lookup yields CDR1 MGHDK and CDR2 SYGVNS. The germline V and J ends were trimmed by 1 base and 5 bases, with 14 bases remaining between them. This CDR3 has 15 residues. The CDR3 DNA follows: TGTGCCAGCAGTGAATGGGGGGGGCGAGGTGAGACCCAGTACTTC. Translation gives CASSEWGGRGETQYF.

The chain has TRBV21-1 and TRBJ2-5; TRBD2 reflects the table's D call only, with no check against the DNA. TRBV21-1 is classified as a pseudogene. The CDR3 has 16 amino acids. Written as DNA, the CDR3 is TGTGCCAGCAGCAAAGGACAAGGCGGGAGACTAAAGATCCAGTACTTC. Translation: CASSKGQGGRLKIQYF.

The chain joins TRBV6-5 to TRBJ1-2, with TRBD1 matching over 12 bases. Looked up from germline, CDR1 is MNHEY and CDR2 is SVGAGI. The CDR3 sequence is 15 residues long. The junction had 9 bases not matched to a gene; V was cut back by 5 bases and J by 8 bases. The DNA for the CDR3 is TGTGCCAGCAGTCGGGGGACAGGGGGCGTAGGAGGCTACACCTTC. This encodes CASSRGTGGVGGYTF.

This sequence joins TRBV7-9 and TRBJ2-7, with 9 positions matching TRBD1. Germline-derived CDR1 and CDR2 are SEHNR and FQNEAQ (reference sequence). The CDR3 runs to 16 residues. V was pared by 5 bases and J by 8 bases, with 16 bases of the junction left unmatched. The CDR3 coding sequence is TGTGCCAGCAGCCGAGGACGCCGGACAGGGGAAGGCCAGCAGTACTTC. Amino acids: CASSRGRRTGEGQQYF. Based on the CDR3 plus reference TRBV7-9 and TRBJ2-7, the full variable domain is DTGVSQNPRHKITKRGQNVTFRCDPISEHNRLYWYRQTLGQGPEFLTYFQNEAQLEKSRLLSDRFSAERPKGSFSTLEIQRTEQGDSAMYLCASSRGRRTGEGQQYFGPGTRLTVT.